The 11 T cell receptor beta chains listed next were all sequenced from one sample in a study of beta chain features in type 1 diabetes. Isolated RNA was reverse transcribed in full, so expressed TCRB transcripts were sequenced. Generated by immunoSEQ multiplex PCR, the TCRdb table keeps only in-frame clones and is missing some. The sample consists of a few hundred thousand clones, approximately 28% of them appearing once. The sequenced sample was naive CD4+ T cells from blood. The receptor source for this set is a man younger than 35 in good health.

J is TRBJ2-1 and V is TRBV9; D is perhaps TRBD1 (6 bases). CDR1 is SGDLS and CDR2 is YYNGEE in the germline V gene. This CDR3 contains 15 residues. V was shortened by 4 bases and J by 4 bases, with 15 bases between the two germline ends. CDR3 sequence (DNA): TGTGCCAGCAGCACCAGACAGGACCCTTACAATGAGCAGTTCTTC. Translation gives CASSTRQDPYNEQFF.

V is TRBV7-7 and J is TRBJ2-5; 10 bases are a match to TRBD1. CDR3 length: 15 residues. Trimming at V came to 5 bases and at J to 1 base, leaving 4 bases not matched to a gene. Germline-derived CDR1 and CDR2 are SSHAT and FNYEAQ (reference sequence). The CDR3 DNA follows: TGTGCCAGCAGCCTCCGGACAGGGGGCCAAGAGACCCAGTACTTC. Residues: CASSLRTGGQETQYF.

The genes are TRBV7-2 and TRBJ2-3, with 11 bases matching TRBD1. The germline CDR1 and CDR2 sequences are SGHTA and FQGNSA. V dropped 3 bases and J dropped 9; count of bases not matched to a gene: 5. This CDR3 has 14 residues. The CDR3 here is CASSFGDRGYTQYF. CDR3 coding DNA: TGTGCCAGCAGCTTTGGGGACAGGGGGTACACGCAGTATTTT.

This clone appeared a few times. V gene TRBV2 combines with J gene TRBJ1-2; no clear D. CDR3 length: 12 residues. With 8 bases removed from V and 7 bases from J, the gap between germline ends came to 14 bases. CDR1 SNHLY and CDR2 FYNNEI come from the germline V gene. The CDR3 reads CASGRWPVGYTF. As DNA, the CDR3 is TGTGCCAGCGGACGGTGGCCAGTTGGCTACACCTTC.

This clone turned up a few times. This chain joins TRBV9 and TRBJ2-7; D ambiguous. CDR1 and CDR2 from the germline V gene are SGDLS and YYNGEE. The CDR3 loop spans 16 amino acids. Trimming took off 0 bases at V and 2 bases at J, with 15 bases between the two ends. CDR3 sequence: CASSVAPEFDTYEQYF. The DNA of the CDR3 is TGTGCCAGCAGCGTAGCACCGGAATTCGATACCTACGAGCAGTACTTC.

The rearrangement joins TRBV5-1 to TRBJ2-1, with D perhaps being TRBD1 or TRBD2 (6 bases each). V gave up 0 bases and J gave up 2 bases, with 12 bases separating them. CDR3 length: 16 residues. The germline V gene has CDR1 SGHRS and CDR2 YFSETQ. CDR3 in amino acids: CASSLAMGGPYNEQFF. For the CDR3, the DNA is TGCGCCAGCAGCTTGGCTATGGGGGGCCCCTACAATGAGCAGTTCTTC. The full variable domain, completed using reference TRBV5-1 and TRBJ2-1, is KAGVTQTPRYLIKTRGQQVTLSCSPISGHRSVSWYQQTPGQGLQFLFEYFSETQRNKGNFPGRFSGRQFSNSRSEMNVSTLELGDSALYLCASSLAMGGPYNEQFFGPGTRLTVL.

This clone was counted a few times. CDR3 nucleotide sequence: TGCAGTGCTAGCCAGTACGAGCAGTACTTC. Protein: CSASQYEQYF. V is TRBV20-1 and J is TRBJ2-7; D is ambiguous. The CDR3 spans 10 residues. From germline, CDR1 is DFQATT and CDR2 SNEGSKA (reference sequence). Trimming cost V 3 bases and J 4 bases, with 4 bases left between them.

V gene TRBV6-1 combines with J gene TRBJ2-3; a possible D gene is TRBD2 (6 bases). From germline, CDR1 is MNHNS and CDR2 SASEGT. V was pared by 6 bases and J by 1 base, with 17 bases between. This CDR3 is 16 amino acids long. The DNA of the CDR3 is TGTGCCAGCAGCGAAAAAGCGGGCTCTCGCACAGATACGCAGTATTTT. Protein: CASSEKAGSRTDTQYF.

On this clone itself: The junction departs from germline at one end; a sequencing error may be responsible. This chain connects TRBV11-2 to TRBJ2-1, with D perhaps TRBD1 (5 bases). Germline CDR1 SGHAT, CDR2 FQNNGV. CDR3 length equals 17 residues. CDR3 DNA sequence: TGTTCCAGCAGGTCGACCAGACAGAACTCTAGGAGCAATGAGCAGTTCTTC. It yields the protein CSSRSTRQNSRSNEQFF.

The rearrangement joins TRBV30 to TRBJ2-2, with D possibly being TRBD2 (5 bases). This CDR3 comprises 15 residues. V dropped 6 bases and J dropped 1 base, with 15 bases sitting between them. Germline V lookup: CDR1 GTSNPN, CDR2 SVGIG (reference sequence). The CDR3 DNA follows: TGTGCCTGCCCCCCGCCCAGCGGGAACACCGGGGAGCTGTTTTTT. It is translated as CACPPPSGNTGELFF.

This clone was counted between two and nine times. The chain has TRBV15 and TRBJ2-1, with 8 bases fitting TRBD2. The CDR3 extends over 16 amino acids. The V gene's germline CDR1 is LNHNV and CDR2 YYDKDF (reference sequence). Trimming took 0 bases from V and 2 from J; bases not matched to a gene: 3. The CDR3 region is CATSREAAGAYNEQFF. The CDR3 DNA reads as TGTGCCACCAGCAGAGAGGCAGCGGGAGCCTACAATGAGCAGTTCTTC.